A selection of T cell receptor beta chains follows, all from one sample in a study of tumor-infiltrating T cells and Merkel cell polyomavirus. Libraries were prepared by immunoSEQ multiplex PCR; TCRdb keeps only in-frame clonotypes and omits some of them. This sample carries 26,000 or so clones, around nine tenths of them seen once, and the ten largest clones take less than 3%. The sequencing sample was made of lymph node tissue. All receptors derive from a man in his fifties with Merkel cell carcinoma. Each CDR3 is given with its conserved first and last residue. D genes are given only for firm matches. Not all rows give a size; the values are once, few, many and, for expanded clones, a class.

V gene,J gene,clone size,D gene,CDR3 protein,CDR3 DNA
TRBV19,TRBJ1-4,NA,TRBD1,CASSIGQGHWEKLFF,TGTGCCAGTAGTATTGGACAGGGGCATTGGGAAAAACTGTTTTTT
TRBV19,TRBJ2-2,NA,NA,CASSDRDRDTGELFF,TGTGCCAGTAGTGACCGGGATAGGGACACCGGGGAGCTGTTTTTT
TRBV5-1,TRBJ2-3,NA,NA,CASSLEGADTQYF,TGCGCCAGCAGCTTGGAGGGGGCAGATACGCAGTATTTT
TRBV2,TRBJ1-1,NA,NA,CASSEQGLSEAFF,TGTGCCAGCAGTGAACAGGGGTTATCTGAAGCTTTCTTT
TRBV11-3,TRBJ2-1,NA,TRBD2,CASSPRLALHNEQFF,TGTGCCAGCAGCCCCAGACTAGCTCTGCACAATGAGCAGTTCTTC
TRBV19,TRBJ2-2,NA,TRBD2,CASSMWSSGNTGELFF,TGTGCCAGTAGTATGTGGTCTAGCGGGAACACCGGGGAGCTGTTTTTT
TRBV6-5,TRBJ1-2,few,NA,CASRPMGAPGYTF,TGTGCCAGCAGGCCGATGGGGGCCCCTGGCTACACCTTC
TRBV11-3,TRBJ2-2,NA,NA,CASSADRNTGELFF,TGTGCCAGCAGCGCGGACAGGAACACCGGGGAGCTGTTTTTT
TRBV7-6,TRBJ2-2,NA,NA,CASSLAGGGTGELFF,TGTGCCAGCAGCTTAGCTGGGGGAGGCACCGGGGAGCTGTTTTTT
TRBV6-5,TRBJ1-5,NA,NA,CASIQGLNQPQHF,TGTGCCAGCATCCAGGGGCTCAATCAGCCCCAGCATTTT
TRBV7-6,TRBJ2-1,NA,NA,CASSHSRQRSFYNEQFF,TGTGCCAGCAGCCATTCCCGCCAGCGGAGTTTCTACAATGAGCAGTTCTTC
TRBV5-1,TRBJ2-3,NA,TRBD2,CASSFGTSGATDTQYF,TGCGCCAGCAGCTTTGGGACTAGCGGAGCCACAGATACGCAGTATTTT
TRBV6-6,TRBJ1-2,NA,TRBD1,CASSTRTGGNYGYTF,TGTGCCAGCAGTACTCGGACAGGGGGCAACTATGGCTACACCTTC
TRBV6-1,TRBJ1-5,NA,TRBD1,CASGGQGNQPQHF,TGTGCCAGCGGGGGACAGGGGAATCAGCCCCAGCATTTT
TRBV6-6,TRBJ1-3,NA,NA,CASSSPQLSGNTIYF,TGTGCCAGCAGTTCACCCCAACTATCTGGAAACACCATATATTTT
TRBV5-1,TRBJ2-5,NA,TRBD2,CASSPLAGGGGETQYF,TGCGCCAGCAGCCCGCTAGCGGGAGGCGGTGGGGAGACCCAGTACTTC
TRBV6-1,TRBJ1-5,NA,NA,CASSERVWGSKQPQHF,TGTGCCAGCAGTGAAAGGGTTTGGGGCTCTAAGCAGCCCCAGCATTTT
TRBV4-3,TRBJ2-5,NA,NA,CASSQGSRTAAEETQYF,TGCGCCAGCAGCCAAGGCTCTAGGACAGCGGCCGAAGAGACCCAGTACTTC
TRBV5-1,TRBJ2-7,NA,NA,CASSLGGYEQYF,TGCGCCAGCAGCTTGGGGGGCTACGAGCAGTACTTC
TRBV7-3,TRBJ2-7,NA,NA,CASSLTGQGGHEQYF,TGTGCCAGCAGCTTAACGGGTCAGGGTGGGCACGAGCAGTACTTC
TRBV2,TRBJ2-5,NA,TRBD2,CASSGTSGGYQETQYF,TGTGCCAGCAGTGGGACTAGCGGGGGTTACCAAGAGACCCAGTACTTC
TRBV6-1,TRBJ1-6,few,NA,CASSAGPYNSPLHF,TGTGCCAGCAGCGCAGGGCCCTATAATTCACCCCTCCACTTT
TRBV18,TRBJ1-2,NA,NA,CASSPRQDPNYGYTF,TGTGCCAGCTCACCCCGACAGGATCCTAACTATGGCTACACCTTC
TRBV28,TRBJ2-1,NA,TRBD1,CASRTGGSEFF,TGTGCCAGCAGGACAGGGGGATCGGAGTTCTTC
TRBV30,TRBJ2-3,NA,NA,CVLSGLTDTQYF,TGTGTATTAAGCGGACTCACAGATACGCAGTATTTT
TRBV9,TRBJ2-5,NA,TRBD2,CASSGGPNQETQYF,TGTGCCAGCTCGGGAGGACCTAACCAAGAGACCCAGTACTTC
TRBV7-6,TRBJ1-1,once,NA,CASALWGQGNTEAFF,TGTGCCAGCGCTTTATGGGGTCAGGGGAACACTGAAGCTTTCTTT
TRBV6-1,TRBJ2-7,NA,TRBD2,CASSDVAGPRPYF,TGTGCCAGCAGTGACGTAGCGGGGCCCCGTCCGTACTTC
TRBV30,TRBJ2-5,NA,NA,CAWSDRQETQYF,TGTGCCTGGAGCGACAGACAAGAGACCCAGTACTTC
TRBV27,TRBJ2-7,NA,NA,CASSLRDTSNEQYF,TGTGCCAGCAGTCTCCGGGACACTTCAAACGAGCAGTACTTC
TRBV27,TRBJ2-7,NA,NA,CASRYANAYEQYF,TGTGCCAGCAGGTACGCTAACGCCTACGAGCAGTACTTC
TRBV28,TRBJ1-1,NA,NA,CASRGRPEAFF,TGTGCCAGCAGAGGGAGGCCTGAAGCTTTCTTT
TRBV5-4,TRBJ2-2,NA,NA,CASSFAHPGDTGELFF,TGTGCCAGCAGCTTTGCCCACCCGGGGGACACCGGGGAGCTGTTTTTT
TRBV5-6,TRBJ2-7,NA,TRBD1,CASSLGVRTGLEQYF,TGTGCCAGCAGCCTGGGGGTACGGACAGGACTCGAGCAGTACTTC
TRBV19,TRBJ2-3,NA,TRBD2,CASSTTLTSPSTSGTDTQYF,TGTGCCAGTAGTACCACACTGACTAGCCCCTCCACTTCGGGCACAGATACGCAGTATTTT
TRBV30,TRBJ2-7,NA,NA,CAWSNNYEQYF,TGTGCCTGGAGTAACAACTACGAGCAGTACTTC
TRBV30,TRBJ2-5,NA,NA,CAWSAPSAKTQYF,TGTGCCTGGAGTGCCCCGAGCGCCAAGACCCAGTACTTC
TRBV6-1,TRBJ1-2,NA,TRBD1,CASSEAGTGLHGYTF,TGTGCCAGCAGTGAAGCCGGGACAGGGTTACATGGCTACACCTTC
TRBV30,TRBJ2-5,NA,NA,CAWNSGQETQYF,TGTGCCTGGAACAGCGGGCAAGAGACCCAGTACTTC
TRBV11-2,TRBJ2-7,NA,TRBD1,CASSARDRGPGEQYF,TGTGCCAGCAGCGCCCGGGACAGGGGGCCGGGGGAGCAGTACTTC
TRBV10-3,TRBJ1-5,NA,TRBD1,CATGQGGGQPQHF,TGTGCCACAGGACAGGGGGGGGGTCAGCCCCAGCATTTT
TRBV20-1,TRBJ1-4,NA,NA,CSAGREEKLFF,TGCAGTGCTGGTCGGGAGGAAAAACTGTTTTTT
TRBV28,TRBJ2-7,NA,TRBD2,CASRTPSGGGYEQYF,TGTGCCAGCCGAACCCCTAGCGGGGGAGGCTACGAGCAGTACTTC
TRBV30,TRBJ1-5,NA,NA,CAWSALGPGEPQHF,TGTGCCTGGAGTGCCTTAGGCCCCGGGGAGCCCCAGCATTTT
TRBV7-9,TRBJ2-2,NA,NA,CASSFLTGELFF,TGTGCCAGCAGCTTCCTAACCGGGGAGCTGTTTTTT